These 13 T cell receptor beta chains share one sample of origin, sequenced in a study of shared clonotypes between healthy human individuals. Sequencing was performed with immunoSEQ multiplex PCR; in TCRdb, only in-frame clones are kept and a portion is missing. The data show around 600,000 clones, approximately 97% seen once. Input material: naive CD4+ T cells sorted from blood. The subset is: CD45RA+ positively selected. These receptors all come from a woman under 40 in good health.

The gene calls are TRBV28 and TRBJ1-6, with TRBD1 matching over 9 bases. CDR1 and CDR2 from the germline V gene are MDHEN and SYDVKM. This CDR3 has 19 residues. The V segment lost 6 bases and the J segment 5 bases; nucleotides outside the gene matches: 17. The CDR3 coding sequence is TGTGCCAGCAGACACATCCGGGACAGGGTTCCTCGGGATAATTCACCCCTCCACTTT. As protein: CASRHIRDRVPRDNSPLHF.

The chain joins TRBV5-6 to TRBJ2-3, with 13 positions matching TRBD2. There are 17 residues in the CDR3. CDR1 SGHDT and CDR2 YYEEEE come from the germline V gene. V gave up 3 bases and J gave up 6 bases; unmatched junction bases: 10. CDR3 coding DNA: TGTGCCAGCAGCTCTCGGACTAGCGGGAGAGGTAGGGATACGCAGTATTTT. Translating gives CASSSRTSGRGRDTQYF. The full variable domain, completed using reference TRBV5-6 and TRBJ2-3, is DAGVTQSPTHLIKTRGQQVTLRCSPKSGHDTVSWYQQALGQGPQFIFQYYEEEERQRGNFPDRFSGHQFPNYSSELNVNALLLGDSALYLCASSSRTSGRGRDTQYFGPGTRLTVL.

The CDR3 spells CASSYTGNTEAFF. The CDR3, as DNA: TGTGCCAGCAGCTACACAGGGAACACTGAAGCTTTCTTT. V and J are TRBV7-9 and TRBJ1-1; a weak D match, TRBD1 (5 bases). Germline CDR1 SEHNR, CDR2 FQNEAQ (reference sequence). This CDR3 has 13 amino acids. With 4 bases removed from V and 1 base from J, the gap between germline ends came to 7 bases.

V usage is TRBV6-1 and J usage is TRBJ2-7; the D is unclear. Germline CDR1 MNHNS, CDR2 SASEGT. This CDR3 spans 10 amino acids. Trimming took 2 bases from V and 9 from J, leaving 5 bases between them. The CDR3 spells CASSEPRQYF. For the CDR3, the DNA is TGTGCCAGCAGTGAACCCCGGCAGTACTTC.

This clone was seen only once. V is TRBV5-1 and J is TRBJ2-5; the match to TRBD1 covers 9 bases. With 3 bases clipped from V and 4 bases from J, the junction kept 7 bases outside the gene matches. The length of the CDR3 is 15 residues. The germline V gene has CDR1 SGHRS and CDR2 YFSETQ. The CDR3 DNA reads as TGCGCCAGCAGCTGGGGACAGGGTCTCCCAGAGACCCAGTACTTC. Amino acid sequence: CASSWGQGLPETQYF.

This chain uses TRBV2 with TRBJ2-3; TRBD1 matches at 8 bases. Germline CDR1 SNHLY, CDR2 FYNNEI. The CDR3 covers 17 residues. Losses at the gene ends were 7 bases for V and 3 bases for J; bases not matched to a gene: 15. The DNA for the CDR3 is TGTGCCAGCACCCAGCGCCTGCAGGGGGCTTCGACAGATACGCAGTATTTT. It yields the protein CASTQRLQGASTDTQYF.

The V and J genes are TRBV5-1 and TRBJ1-3; D is uncertain. CDR1 and CDR2 from the germline V gene are SGHRS and YFSETQ. V was shortened by 5 bases and J by 0 bases, with 15 bases between the two germline ends. There are 16 residues in the CDR3. The CDR3 loop is CASREDIGVSGNTIYF. CDR3 coding DNA: TGCGCCAGCAGAGAGGATATAGGAGTCTCTGGAAACACCATATATTTT.

The V call is TRBV13, the J call TRBJ2-3; TRBD2 matches at 7 bases. J lost 3 bases, V lost 3 bases, and 3 bases had no gene match. The CDR3 length is 14 residues. CDR1 is PRHDT, CDR2 FYEKMQ, per germline (reference sequence). This CDR3 is CASSFGGRTDTQYF. As DNA, the CDR3 is TGTGCCAGCAGCTTCGGCGGGAGAACAGATACGCAGTATTTT.

This chain connects TRBV6-1 to TRBJ2-1, with D perhaps assigned TRBD1 or TRBD2 (5 bases each). Germline-derived CDR1 and CDR2 are MNHNS and SASEGT. This CDR3 comprises 16 residues. V was trimmed by 6 bases and J by 0 bases, leaving 15 bases between them. CDR3 amino acids: CASSEPGTSSYNEQFF. In DNA, the CDR3 is TGTGCCAGCAGCGAACCCGGGACCAGCTCCTACAATGAGCAGTTCTTC.

The chain has TRBV30 and TRBJ2-7, with 14 positions matching TRBD2. Germline V gene sequence: CDR1 GTSNPN, CDR2 SVGIG (reference sequence). The CDR3 runs 15 residues. The trim removed 3 bases at V and 6 bases at J, leaving 7 bases unmatched. The CDR3: CAWRHGLAGGLEQYF. CDR3 sequence (DNA): TGTGCCTGGAGACATGGACTAGCGGGAGGTCTCGAGCAGTACTTC.

V and J are TRBV28 and TRBJ2-7; TRBD2 aligns across 10 bases. This CDR3 has 14 amino acids. Looked up from germline, CDR1 is MDHEN and CDR2 is SYDVKM. V lost 4 bases and J lost 6; bases outside the gene matches: 6. The CDR3 sequence: CASSSGTSDSEQYF. The CDR3 DNA reads as TGTGCCAGCAGTTCCGGGACTAGCGACTCCGAGCAGTACTTC.

The rearrangement joins TRBV6-4 to TRBJ2-2; D is undetermined. The CDR3 length is 17 residues. Germline V gives CDR1 MRHNA, CDR2 SNTAGT. The V end lost 5 bases, the J end lost 0 bases, and 16 bases lay between the germline ends. Here the CDR3 reads CASSYGYSASNTGELFF. In DNA form, the CDR3 reads TGTGCCAGCAGTTACGGGTACAGCGCTTCGAACACCGGGGAGCTGTTTTTT.

The J gene is TRBJ2-1, the V gene TRBV12-5, with 13 nucleotides matching TRBD2. The V gene end was trimmed by 4 bases and the J gene end by 7 bases; junction bases not matched to a gene: 4. Germline V gene sequence: CDR1 LGHNT, CDR2 FRNRAP. The CDR3 sequence is 15 residues long. Here the CDR3 reads CASGSGTSGVNEQFF. The CDR3 DNA sequence: TGTGCTAGTGGTTCCGGGACTAGCGGGGTGAATGAGCAGTTCTTC. The full variable domain, rest sourced from reference TRBV12-5 and TRBJ2-1, is DARVTQTPRHKVTEMGQEVTMRCQPILGHNTVFWYRQTMMQGLELLAYFRNRAPLDDSGMPKDRFSAEMPDATLATLKIQPSEPRDSAVYFCASGSGTSGVNEQFFGPGTRLTVL.